This T cell receptor beta chain was observed in a study of blood T cells in healthy people across ages. General study findings and limits: Aged donors had fewer naive CD4+ cells and lower diversity than long-lived donors. Older age coincided with a roughly linear decline in TCR beta diversity per million T cells.

Every donor provided roughly 10 milliliters of peripheral blood. Together with a sample-barcoded 5' primer, a J-beta primer mix was included in a second PCR lasting roughly 6 to 12 cycles. In TCRdb, the 5' RACE reads were re-called with MiXCR into one record per CDR3 protein. Of approximately 830,000 distinct CDR3 sequences in the sample, 62% were seen once. Of note for this clonotype: Antigen unknown. The junction differs from germline at one of its ends, possibly a read error.

The CDR3 is 14 amino acids. CDR1 and CDR2 from the germline V gene are SGHTA and FQGNSA. This TCR came from a man aged 25-45 years in good health. The genes are TRBV7-2 and TRBJ2-7, with a possible D match to TRBD1 (5 bases). Specimen: blood. The CDR3 sequence: CVSSSRQLSYEQYF. CDR3 coding DNA: TGTGTCAGCAGCTCCCGACAGCTCTCCTACGAGCAGTACTTC.